A selection of T cell receptor beta chains follows, all from one sample in a study of CD8 T cells in Susac syndrome. Each CDR3 protein is one row after TCRdb ran MiXCR on the immunoSEQ multiplex PCR reads. The table records some 200,000 distinct CDR3 sequences, 92% of them present only once. The sample was CD8+ T cells from PBMCs. These TCRs come from a human donor with multiple sclerosis. The CDR3 runs from the conserved cysteine through the conserved F or W. The D gene is left open where the match is weak. Not every row has a clone size; where given, it reads once, few, many or a size class.

cdr3_length: 13; clone_size: .; d_call: TRBD1; j_call: TRBJ2-7; v_call: TRBV29-1; cdr3_aa: CSARTGGSYEQYF; cdr3_nt: TGCAGCGCTCGGACAGGGGGAAGCTACGAGCAGTACTTC
cdr3_length: 13; clone_size: few; d_call: .; j_call: TRBJ2-7; v_call: TRBV4-3; cdr3_aa: CASSQDRDYEQYF; cdr3_nt: TGCGCCAGCAGCCAAGATAGGGACTACGAGCAGTACTTC
cdr3_length: 13; clone_size: .; d_call: .; j_call: TRBJ2-2; v_call: TRBV9; cdr3_aa: CASARGGSGELFF; cdr3_nt: TGTGCCAGCGCCCGCGGAGGTTCCGGGGAGCTGTTTTTT
cdr3_length: 17; clone_size: .; d_call: TRBD2; j_call: TRBJ2-3; v_call: TRBV12-3/TRBV12-4; cdr3_aa: CASSLGYRTSVRNPQYF; cdr3_nt: TGTGCCAGCAGTTTAGGTTATAGGACTAGCGTACGCAATCCGCAGTATTTT
cdr3_length: 14; clone_size: few; d_call: .; j_call: TRBJ2-5; v_call: TRBV7-3; cdr3_aa: CASSLTGGGETQYF; cdr3_nt: TGTGCCAGCAGCTTAACGGGTGGGGGGGAGACCCAGTACTTC
cdr3_length: 17; clone_size: once; d_call: TRBD2; j_call: TRBJ2-7; v_call: TRBV7-9; cdr3_aa: CASSSASGALFFHEQYF; cdr3_nt: TGTGCCAGCAGCTCTGCGAGCGGGGCCCTTTTTTTCCACGAGCAGTACTTC
cdr3_length: 15; clone_size: .; d_call: .; j_call: TRBJ1-2; v_call: TRBV9; cdr3_aa: CASSVGQSSRAGYTF; cdr3_nt: TGTGCCAGCAGCGTAGGACAGAGCAGCAGGGCTGGCTACACCTTC
cdr3_length: 15; clone_size: .; d_call: TRBD2; j_call: TRBJ2-1; v_call: TRBV9; cdr3_aa: CASSFRGEASYEQFF; cdr3_nt: TGTGCCAGCAGCTTCCGGGGGGAAGCGTCCTATGAGCAGTTCTTC
cdr3_length: 17; clone_size: .; d_call: .; j_call: TRBJ2-2; v_call: TRBV4-1; cdr3_aa: CASSQEIGLSNTGELFF; cdr3_nt: TGCGCCAGCAGCCAAGAAATTGGGCTAAGTAACACCGGGGAGCTGTTTTTT
cdr3_length: 15; clone_size: .; d_call: TRBD1; j_call: TRBJ1-5; v_call: TRBV19; cdr3_aa: CASSISGQGNQPQHF; cdr3_nt: TGTGCCAGTAGTATATCGGGACAGGGCAATCAGCCCCAGCATTTT
cdr3_length: 14; clone_size: .; d_call: TRBD2; j_call: TRBJ2-3; v_call: TRBV5-8; cdr3_aa: CASSSGRYTDTQYF; cdr3_nt: TGTGCCAGCAGTAGCGGGAGATACACAGATACGCAGTATTTT
cdr3_length: 15; clone_size: .; d_call: TRBD2; j_call: TRBJ2-5; v_call: TRBV7-3; cdr3_aa: CASSQAGGTEETQYF; cdr3_nt: TGTGCCAGCAGCCAGGCGGGGGGTACAGAAGAGACCCAGTACTTC